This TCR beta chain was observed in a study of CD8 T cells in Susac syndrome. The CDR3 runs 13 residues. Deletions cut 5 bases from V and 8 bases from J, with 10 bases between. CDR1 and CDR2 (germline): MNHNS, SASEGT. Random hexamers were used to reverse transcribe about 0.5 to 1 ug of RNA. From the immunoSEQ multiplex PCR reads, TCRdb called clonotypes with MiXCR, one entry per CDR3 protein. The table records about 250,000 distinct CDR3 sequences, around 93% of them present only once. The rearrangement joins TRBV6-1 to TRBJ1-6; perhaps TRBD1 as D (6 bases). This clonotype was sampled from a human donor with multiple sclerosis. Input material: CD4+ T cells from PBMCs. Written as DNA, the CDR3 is TGTGCCAGCAGTCCGGACAGTTATTCACCCCTCCACTTT. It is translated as CASSPDSYSPLHF.